These T cell receptor beta chains were read from a single sample in a study of shared clonotypes between healthy human individuals. Sequencing was performed with immunoSEQ multiplex PCR; in TCRdb, only in-frame clones are kept and a portion is missing. The sample includes about 2.4 million clones, 93% of them seen just once. Sequencing was done on a sample of naive CD4+ T cells from PBMCs. These receptors came from a man aged 18 to 30 in good health. Some clones in this sample may be carry-over from other donors' samples. Each CDR3 is given with its conserved first and last residue. Each record gives: V gene, clone size, J gene, D gene, CDR3 DNA, CDR3 protein. A D gene is named only where the DNA matches it firmly. Only some rows state a clone size, as once, few, many or a class for expanded clones.

>TRBV11-2|-|TRBJ2-2|TRBD2
TGTGCCAGCAGCTTCGGACTAGGTATCCCCGGGGAGCTGTTTTTT
CASSFGLGIPGELFF
>TRBV7-7|-|TRBJ2-1|-
TGTGCCAGCAGCTTAAGGGAAAGGGATGAGCAGTTCTTC
CASSLRERDEQFF
>TRBV2|-|TRBJ1-3|-
TGTGCCAGCAGTGAAGAGGCGGGAAACACCATATATTTT
CASSEEAGNTIYF
>TRBV14|-|TRBJ2-5|-
TGTGCCAGCAGCCTCCTGGGGCTAGCAGCCCAAGAGACCCAGTACTTC
CASSLLGLAAQETQYF
>TRBV5-1|-|TRBJ2-2|TRBD2
TGCGCCAGCAGCTTGGACGGGACTAAGAACACCGGGGAGCTGTTTTTT
CASSLDGTKNTGELFF
>TRBV9|-|TRBJ2-5|-
TGTGCCAGCAGCGTAGTCCCGCAAGAGACCCAGTACTTC
CASSVVPQETQYF
>TRBV5-1|-|TRBJ2-2|TRBD2
TGCGCCAGCTCGCCGAGCGGGGGAGGCACCGGGGAGCTGTTTTTT
CASSPSGGGTGELFF
>TRBV7-2|-|TRBJ2-5|TRBD2
TGTGCCAGCAGCTCTGCTAGCGGTGCGTACCAAGAGACCCAGTACTTC
CASSSASGAYQETQYF
>TRBV19|-|TRBJ2-6|-
TGTGCCAGTACGGGTAGGAGTGGAGGGTATCTGGCCAACGTCCTGACTTTC
CASTGRSGGYLANVLTF
>TRBV29-1|-|TRBJ2-5|-
TGCAGCTTAAGCAGGGGTGTAGGCCAAGAGACCCAGTACTTC
CSLSRGVGQETQYF
>TRBV5-1|-|TRBJ2-5|-
TGCGCCAGCAGCACCGGGCTGCAAGAGACCCAGTACTTC
CASSTGLQETQYF
>TRBV5-1|-|TRBJ1-4|-
TGCGCCAGCAGCACGGAAGGGAGAGACAGTGAAAAACTGTTTTTT
CASSTEGRDSEKLFF
>TRBV28|-|TRBJ2-1|-
TGTGCCAGCAGTTTGCTCGGGAGTGGGTACAATGAGCAGTTCTTC
CASSLLGSGYNEQFF
>TRBV6-1|-|TRBJ2-3|TRBD1
TGTTCCACACACTTCAGGGGGCTGTCAGATACGCAGTATTTT
CSTHFRGLSDTQYF
>TRBV9|-|TRBJ2-5|-
TGTGCCAGCAGCGGGGACTTCCAAGAGACCCAGTACTTC
CASSGDFQETQYF
>TRBV30|once|TRBJ2-3|-
TGTGCCTGGGGGGGACAATCTTACGCAGATACGCAGTATTTT
CAWGGQSYADTQYF
>TRBV28|-|TRBJ1-2|-
TGTGCCAGCAGTTTTACCCAAGCCGGGTTCCGTGGCTACACCTTC
CASSFTQAGFRGYTF
>TRBV5-1|-|TRBJ2-1|TRBD1
TGCGCCAGCAGCCTAGGGGACAGATACAATGAGCAGTTCTTC
CASSLGDRYNEQFF